Listed here are 20 T cell receptor beta chains from one sample, sequenced in a study of blood T cell repertoires in COVID-19 (TCRdb year 2020). The method behind the library was the immunoSEQ multiplex PCR assay. Drawn from immuneACCESS, this table holds only the in-frame rearrangements with V and J called that TCRdb kept. Clones are partly lost; checked studies trace under half to an unresolved V gene and leave the rest unexplained. This sample holds tens of thousands of clones; approximately 80% were observed only once. The ten biggest clones cover 4.8% of the sample. Material: peripheral blood. These receptors were taken from a woman older than 75 with active or convalescent COVID-19.

The chain carries TRBV7-2 and TRBJ2-7; TRBD2 is a possible D gene (5 bases). CDR1 is SGHTA and CDR2 is FQGNSA in the germline V gene. The CDR3 spans 15 residues. Deletions cut 1 base from V and 0 bases from J, with 10 bases between. The CDR3 is CASSLVGISSYEQYF. The CDR3 nucleotides read TGTGCCAGCAGCTTAGTCGGGATAAGCTCCTACGAGCAGTACTTC.

In its sample, this clone was seen a few times. V gene TRBV18 combines with J gene TRBJ2-1; 13 nucleotides line up with TRBD2. The CDR3 is made up of 16 amino acids. Germline V gene lookup returns CDR1 KGHSH and CDR2 LQKENI. Trimming took 4 bases from V and 4 from J; bases not matched to a gene: 4. CDR3 nucleotide sequence: TGTGCCAGCTCACAAGGACTAGCGGGAGATTACAATGAGCAGTTCTTC. Its protein is CASSQGLAGDYNEQFF.

V usage is TRBV6-2 or TRBV6-3 and J usage is TRBJ1-2, with D possibly being TRBD1 (6 bases). With 5 bases removed from V and 2 bases from J, the gap between germline ends came to 15 bases. CDR1 is MNHEY and CDR2 is SVGEGT in the germline V gene. The CDR3 runs 15 residues. This CDR3 reads CASSPLTQGNYGYTF. As DNA, the CDR3 is TGTGCCAGCAGTCCCCTGACTCAGGGGAACTATGGCTACACCTTC.

The chain combines TRBV12-3 or TRBV12-4 with TRBJ2-5; D is perhaps TRBD1 (7 bases). The CDR3 runs 13 residues. Trimming took off 4 bases at V and 4 bases at J, with 10 bases between the two ends. Here the CDR3 reads CASSYRGGETQYF. CDR3 sequence (DNA): TGTGCCAGCAGTTACAGGGGAGGAGAGACCCAGTACTTC.

The genes are TRBV7-2 and TRBJ1-1, with D possibly being TRBD1 (5 bases). Looked up from germline, CDR1 is SGHTA and CDR2 is FQGNSA. The CDR3 runs to 14 residues. V lost 5 bases to trimming and J lost 1 base, with 11 bases between them. The CDR3 DNA reads as TGTGCCAGCAGCCGGGGGATAGCGAACACTGAAGCTTTCTTT. Protein sequence: CASSRGIANTEAFF.

A word on this clone: The sample holds other DNA sequences that translate to the same CDR3. The CDR3 region has the DNA TGTGCCAGCAGCTTGGCGGGGGCGGGGGAGACCCAGTACTTC. Its translation: CASSLAGAGETQYF. V is TRBV7-2 and J is TRBJ2-5; tentatively, D is TRBD2 (7 bases). The CDR3 has 14 residues. V was shortened by 3 bases and J by 5 bases, with 13 bases between the two germline ends. The germline CDR1 and CDR2 sequences are SGHTA and FQGNSA.

This clone has more than one count but fewer than ten. The V and J genes are TRBV6-4 and TRBJ2-7; 11 positions match TRBD2. The germline gives CDR1 MRHNA, CDR2 SNTAGT. J gave up 1 base and V 5 bases, and 1 base lay outside the gene matches. This CDR3 comprises 14 residues. This CDR3 reads CASSRLAGSYEQYF. CDR3 nucleotides: TGTGCCAGCAGTAGACTAGCGGGGTCCTACGAGCAGTACTTC.

The chain employs TRBV28 and TRBJ2-3; 11 bases are a match to TRBD2. CDR1 is MDHEN, CDR2 SYDVKM, per germline. V lost 3 bases, J lost 9 bases, and 8 bases stayed unmatched. This CDR3 spans 15 amino acids. The CDR3 sequence is CASSFTSGGSGTQYF. CDR3 nucleotides: TGTGCCAGCAGTTTTACTAGCGGGGGTTCAGGGACGCAGTATTTT.

The rearrangement joins TRBV9 to TRBJ2-2; 13 bases map to TRBD2. The germline V gene encodes CDR1 SGDLS and CDR2 YYNGEE. The CDR3 contains 20 residues. The trim removed 0 bases at V and 0 bases at J, leaving 8 bases unmatched. As DNA, the CDR3 is TGTGCCAGCAGCGTAGGACTAGCGGGGGGATACTCCGCGAACACCGGGGAGCTGTTTTTT. Encoded protein: CASSVGLAGGYSANTGELFF.

This chain connects TRBV7-9 to TRBJ2-7, with TRBD1 as a possible D gene (5 bases). Trimming removed 4 bases from V and 2 bases from J, with 18 bases in between. From germline, CDR1 is SEHNR and CDR2 FQNEAQ (reference sequence). There are 16 residues in the CDR3. The CDR3: CASSYSPGSITYEQYF. The CDR3, as DNA: TGTGCCAGCAGCTATTCCCCAGGGTCGATTACCTACGAGCAGTACTTC.

V usage is TRBV4-1 and J usage is TRBJ2-6, with D perhaps TRBD2 (5 bases). This CDR3 has 20 amino acids. Looked up from germline, CDR1 is MGHRA and CDR2 is YSYEKL. The V end lost 4 bases, the J end lost 0 bases, and 22 bases lay between the germline ends. The CDR3 here is CASSRPTLREKYSGANVLTF. In DNA form, the CDR3 reads TGCGCCAGCAGCCGACCGACTTTGAGGGAAAAATACTCTGGGGCCAACGTCCTGACTTTC.

This sequence joins TRBV5-1 and TRBJ1-5; 7 bases are a match to TRBD1. Trimming cost V 4 bases and J 8 bases; bases outside gene matches: 6. The CDR3 is made up of 13 amino acids. Germline V gene sequence: CDR1 SGHRS, CDR2 YFSETQ. The CDR3 bases are TGCGCCAGCAGCCGAAAAACAGGGGAGCCCCAGCATTTT. Amino acids: CASSRKTGEPQHF. Based on the CDR3 plus reference TRBV5-1 and TRBJ1-5, the full variable domain is KAGVTQTPRYLIKTRGQQVTLSCSPISGHRSVSWYQQTPGQGLQFLFEYFSETQRNKGNFPGRFSGRQFSNSRSEMNVSTLELGDSALYLCASSRKTGEPQHFGDGTRLSIL.

This chain joins TRBV7-2 and TRBJ2-3; D perhaps matches TRBD1 (7 bases). Germline assignment: CDR1 SGHTA and CDR2 FQGNSA. The CDR3 consists of 18 residues. V was shortened by 1 base and J by 8 bases, with 25 bases between the two germline ends. CDR3 sequence: CASSLGGATMGQRGTQYF. The CDR3 nucleotides read TGTGCCAGCAGCTTAGGCGGGGCGACCATGGGACAGCGTGGTACGCAGTATTTT.

In this sample, this clone turned up a few times. The chain links TRBV19 to TRBJ1-3; TRBD1 might be the D (5 bases). CDR1 and CDR2 (germline): LNHDA, SQIVND (reference sequence). Trimming removed 3 bases at V and 3 bases at J, with 12 bases between. The CDR3 has 15 residues. The CDR3 region is CASSIGGVSGNTIYF. CDR3 sequence (DNA): TGTGCCAGTAGTATTGGAGGGGTCAGTGGAAACACCATATATTTT.

This clone came up once. The V gene is TRBV11-2, the J gene TRBJ2-3; a weak D match, TRBD1 (5 bases). There are 15 residues in the CDR3. Trimming shortened V by 0 bases and J by 5 bases, and 12 bases separated the two germline ends. CDR1 is SGHAT and CDR2 is FQNNGV in the germline V gene. The CDR3 protein is CASSLDQGPEDTQYF. The CDR3 DNA reads as TGTGCCAGCAGCTTAGATCAGGGTCCGGAAGATACGCAGTATTTT.

This sequence joins TRBV11-2 and TRBJ1-3, with 7 nucleotides matching TRBD1. The V gene end was trimmed by 4 bases and the J gene end by 0 bases; junction bases not matched to a gene: 6. The CDR3 contains 16 residues. In germline, CDR1 is SGHAT, CDR2 FQNNGV. The DNA of the CDR3 is TGTGCCAGCAGCTCCCAGGGACAGACCTCTGGAAACACCATATATTTT. It yields the protein CASSSQGQTSGNTIYF.

V and J are TRBV7-3 and TRBJ2-5; a weak D match, TRBD1 (6 bases). Germline V gene data show CDR1 as SGHTA and CDR2 as FQGTGA. V dropped 2 bases and J dropped 3 bases, with 13 bases sitting between them. The CDR3 covers 15 residues. Written as DNA, the CDR3 is TGTGCCAGCAGCTTAGCTGGGACAACTAAAGAGACCCAGTACTTC. Its translation: CASSLAGTTKETQYF.

This clone was observed a single time. The J gene is TRBJ2-2, the V gene TRBV25-1; a weak D match, TRBD1 (5 bases). Germline V gene sequence: CDR1 MGHDK, CDR2 SYGVNS. The germline V and J ends were trimmed by 9 bases and 2 bases, with 13 bases remaining between them. This CDR3 is 14 amino acids long. The CDR3 sequence is CASRGWANTGELFF. CDR3 bases: TGTGCCAGTAGGGGATGGGCTAACACCGGGGAGCTGTTTTTT.

The chain recombines TRBV11-2 with TRBJ2-5; D not certain. Per germline, CDR1 SGHAT and CDR2 FQNNGV. The V end lost 3 bases, the J end lost 2 bases, and 7 bases lay between the germline ends. The CDR3 is 13 residues long. CDR3 nucleotide sequence: TGTGCCAGCAGCTTCTCCCAGCAAGAGACCCAGTACTTC. Translation gives CASSFSQQETQYF.

V usage is TRBV6-5 and J usage is TRBJ1-3; unclear D gene. The V end lost 8 bases, the J end lost 1 base, and 12 bases lay between the germline ends. The CDR3 loop spans 14 amino acids. CDR1 is MNHEY, CDR2 SVGAGI, per germline. This CDR3 reads CASGGWGSGNTIYF. CDR3 DNA: TGTGCCAGCGGAGGATGGGGTTCTGGAAACACCATATATTTT.